This passage covers 16 T cell receptor beta chains from one sample sequenced in a study of blood T cell repertoires in COVID-19. The table came from immunoSEQ multiplex PCR; TCRdb's copy has only in-frame clones and leaves some out. The sample lists 75,000 or so clones, around 84% occurring once. Sequences were obtained from peripheral blood. The receptors derive from a woman in her 70s with acute or convalescent COVID-19.

The J gene is TRBJ2-7, the V gene TRBV7-9, with a weak D call TRBD1 (6 bases). Trimming pared 5 bases from V and 9 bases from J, leaving 17 bases between. This CDR3 has 13 amino acids. Germline CDR1 reads SEHNR; CDR2 reads FQNEAQ (reference sequence). The CDR3 spells CASSLGAGAGQYF. The CDR3 nucleotides are TGTGCCAGCAGCCTCGGGGCAGGGGCGGGGCAGTACTTC.

V usage is TRBV7-9 and J usage is TRBJ2-7; weak D call: TRBD1 (6 bases). Germline V gives CDR1 SEHNR, CDR2 FQNEAQ (reference sequence). CDR3 length equals 14 residues. Deletions cut 5 bases from V and 7 bases from J, with 18 bases between. The CDR3 protein is CASSPRDMLSEQYF. The CDR3 nucleotides are TGTGCCAGCAGCCCGAGGGACATGCTCTCTGAGCAGTACTTC.

This sequence joins TRBV30 and TRBJ1-1; 7 bases are a match to TRBD1. The CDR3 spans 15 residues. V dropped 0 bases and J dropped 1; count of bases not matched to a gene: 5. Germline V gives CDR1 GTSNPN, CDR2 SVGIG (reference sequence). The CDR3: CAWSVTGVRNTEAFF. In nucleotides, the CDR3 is TGTGCCTGGAGTGTCACAGGGGTGCGGAACACTGAAGCTTTCTTT.

The chain carries TRBV5-1 and TRBJ2-5; a weak D match, TRBD2 (5 bases). The CDR3 is 16 residues long. Trimming took off 5 bases at V and 5 bases at J, with 22 bases between the two ends. Germline CDR1 reads SGHRS; CDR2 reads YFSETQ. CDR3 coding DNA: TGCGCCAGCAGGAGCGGCGACCGGGCCATTGGGGAGACCCAGTACTTC. Residues: CASRSGDRAIGETQYF. Together with reference TRBV5-1 and TRBJ2-5, the CDR3 gives the full variable domain: KAGVTQTPRYLIKTRGQQVTLSCSPISGHRSVSWYQQTPGQGLQFLFEYFSETQRNKGNFPGRFSGRQFSNSRSEMNVSTLELGDSALYLCASRSGDRAIGETQYFGPGTRLLVL.

The chain has TRBV3-1 (or the pseudogene TRBV3-2) and TRBJ2-4; D remains unclear. The CDR3 is made up of 16 amino acids. Germline values: CDR1 LGHDT, CDR2 YNNKEL (reference sequence). The V gene lost 0 bases and the J gene lost 4 bases, with 13 bases spanning the gap. The CDR3 protein is CASSQENGWQKNIQYF. The CDR3, as DNA: TGTGCCAGCAGCCAAGAAAACGGGTGGCAAAAAAACATTCAGTACTTC.

The rearrangement links TRBV6-5 to TRBJ1-1; no definite D call. The germline V and J ends were trimmed by 6 bases and 0 bases, with 14 bases remaining between them. The CDR3 has 15 residues. Germline assignment: CDR1 MNHEY and CDR2 SVGAGI. The CDR3 DNA is TGTGCCAGCAGGCTGGGGAGTGGGATGAACACTGAAGCTTTCTTT. Translating it yields CASRLGSGMNTEAFF.

The CDR3, as DNA: TGTGCCACCGGGCGGGAATCTAACGGCGAGCAGTACTTC. Translated, it gives CATGRESNGEQYF. V is TRBV18 and J is TRBJ2-7; TRBD2 is a possible D gene (6 bases). The CDR3 totals 13 residues. V was clipped by 10 bases and J by 6 bases, with 19 bases between them. Germline V gene lookup returns CDR1 KGHSH and CDR2 LQKENI.

The chain couples TRBV9 to TRBJ2-7; 11 bases are shared with TRBD2. The CDR3 loop spans 16 amino acids. Germline assignment: CDR1 SGDLS and CDR2 YYNGEE. Losses at the gene ends were 4 bases for V and 2 bases for J; bases not matched to a gene: 8. The CDR3 protein is CASSSPLAGAPYEQYF. The CDR3, as DNA: TGTGCCAGCAGCTCTCCACTAGCGGGAGCCCCCTACGAGCAGTACTTC. The complete variable domain, with remaining parts taken from reference TRBV9 and TRBJ2-7, reads DSGVTQTPKHLITATGQRVTLRCSPRSGDLSVYWYQQSLDQGLQFLIQYYNGEERAKGNILERFSAQQFPDLHSELNLSSLELGDSALYFCASSSPLAGAPYEQYFGPGTRLTVT.

This clone was found once. The V gene is TRBV10-3, the J gene TRBJ2-2, with 9 bases identical to TRBD1. The germline V gene has CDR1 ENHRY and CDR2 SYGVKD. This CDR3 spans 15 amino acids. V lost 6 bases to trimming and J lost 4 bases; unmatched junction nucleotides: 6. CDR3 amino acids: CAISGQGTGTGELFF. The CDR3 nucleotides read TGTGCCATCAGCGGACAGGGGACAGGCACCGGGGAGCTGTTTTTT.

This chain joins TRBV12-5 and TRBJ2-1; no reliable D call. Germline values: CDR1 LGHNT, CDR2 FRNRAP. CDR3 size: 13 residues. The V gene lost 5 bases and the J gene lost 1 base, with 6 bases spanning the gap. CDR3 amino acids: CASGTQSYNEQFF. The DNA of the CDR3 is TGTGCTAGTGGTACCCAGTCCTACAATGAGCAGTTCTTC.

V gene TRBV5-1 combines with J gene TRBJ2-1; 12 bases match TRBD1. This CDR3 contains 17 residues. Germline CDR1 is SGHRS and CDR2 is YFSETQ. The junction had 13 bases not matched to a gene; V was cut back by 4 bases and J by 8 bases. CDR3 protein: CASSTRSGTGGRDEQFF. The DNA of the CDR3 is TGCGCCAGCAGCACGAGATCCGGGACAGGGGGCAGGGATGAGCAGTTCTTC.

This clone came up once. This sequence joins TRBV29-1 and TRBJ1-1, with no clear D. The CDR3 loop spans 11 amino acids. Germline CDR1 SQVTM, CDR2 ANQGSEA. Trimming took 5 bases from V and 7 from J, leaving 11 bases between them. The CDR3 coding sequence is TGCAGCGTTTCTTCGGGGATTGAAGCTTTCTTT. Protein sequence: CSVSSGIEAFF.

The chain employs TRBV7-9 and TRBJ2-3; D ambiguous. The CDR3 sequence is 14 residues long. V shed 7 bases and J shed 4 bases, with 15 bases lying between them. Germline lookup yields CDR1 SEHNR and CDR2 FQNEAQ (reference sequence). CDR3 bases: TGTGCCAGCACCGAGGATATAGCCCCAGATACGCAGTATTTT. Protein: CASTEDIAPDTQYF.

The rearrangement uses TRBV7-9 and TRBJ2-7; tentatively, D is TRBD2 (6 bases). CDR3 length: 18 residues. Trimming stripped 4 bases from V and 4 bases from J, with 26 bases between. The V gene's germline CDR1 is SEHNR and CDR2 FQNEAQ (reference sequence). The CDR3 is CASSSPKGLIAVEYEQYF. In DNA form, the CDR3 reads TGTGCCAGCAGCTCTCCGAAGGGGCTTATAGCGGTGGAATACGAGCAGTACTTC.

The chain combines TRBV3-1 (or the pseudogene TRBV3-2) with TRBJ2-3; 15 positions match TRBD2. Germline CDR1 reads LGHDT; CDR2 reads YNNKEL (reference sequence). The CDR3 contains 18 residues. V shed 5 bases, J shed 3 bases, and the junction held 9 bases outside the gene matches. CDR3 nucleotide sequence: TGTGCCAGCAGCTTACAGGGACTAGCGGGAGGTATAACAGATACGCAGTATTTT. Its translation is CASSLQGLAGGITDTQYF.

The chain has TRBV5-1 and TRBJ2-3, with 7 bases matching TRBD2. With 4 bases clipped from V and 1 base from J, the junction kept 6 bases outside the gene matches. Germline assignment: CDR1 SGHRS and CDR2 YFSETQ. The CDR3 has 15 amino acids. The CDR3 coding sequence is TGCGCCAGCAGCGTCTCGGGGGGTCGCACAGATACGCAGTATTTT. It codes for CASSVSGGRTDTQYF.